Presented here are 9 T cell receptor beta chains from one specimen sequenced in a study of shared clonotypes between healthy human individuals (dated by TCRdb to about 2020). Library preparation used the immunoSEQ multiplex PCR assay. Imported from immuneACCESS, the table was reduced by TCRdb to in-frame sequences with V and J called. These copies leave out some clones; in studies compared against another copy, an unresolved V gene accounts for under half, and the cause of the remainder is not known. This sample gives about 730,000 clones in total; 72% of them show up just once. Jointly, the top ten make up under 2% of the sample. The sequencing input was memory CD4+ T cells sorted from blood. The cell subset or site label here, explained by the study, means: CD45RA-negative fraction. The source is a woman aged 30 to 39 in good health.

The genes are TRBV7-9 and TRBJ2-7; D possibly corresponds to TRBD2 (5 bases). CDR3 length: 14 amino acids. The V end lost 5 bases, the J end lost 1 base, and 12 bases lay between the germline ends. Germline values: CDR1 SEHNR, CDR2 FQNEAQ (reference sequence). The CDR3 spells CASSREGRSYEQYF. The CDR3 bases are TGTGCCAGCAGCCGCGAGGGCAGGTCCTACGAGCAGTACTTC.

V usage is TRBV19 and J usage is TRBJ2-7; TRBD1 matches 7 bases. J lost 6 bases, V lost 4 bases, and 12 bases had no gene match. CDR1 and CDR2 (germline): LNHDA, SQIVND (reference sequence). The CDR3 totals 15 residues. The CDR3 nucleotides are TGTGCCAGTAGTAACTCCCGTAGAGGGGGCGGCGAGCAGTACTTC. Translating it yields CASSNSRRGGGEQYF.

The chain links TRBV19 to TRBJ1-2; D may be TRBD1 (5 bases). Germline V gives CDR1 LNHDA, CDR2 SQIVND (reference sequence). Deletions cut 1 base from V and 9 bases from J, with 6 bases between. The CDR3 length is 11 residues. For the CDR3, the DNA is TGTGCCAGTAGTATAGGGGGCAGCTACACCTTC. As protein: CASSIGGSYTF. Full variable domain (rest looked up from reference TRBV19 and TRBJ1-2): DGGITQSPKYLFRKEGQNVTLSCEQNLNHDAMYWYRQDPGQGLRLIYYSQIVNDFQKGDIAEGYSVSREKKESFPLTVTSAQKNPTAFYLCASSIGGSYTFGSGTRLTVV.

This clone was detected only once. The rearrangement joins TRBV7-2 to TRBJ2-2; D is possibly TRBD1 (6 bases). Germline CDR1 is SGHTA and CDR2 is FQGNSA. V was shortened by 2 bases and J by 7 bases, with 14 bases between the two germline ends. This CDR3 region has 15 residues. The CDR3 protein is CASSLTAQGIGELFF. CDR3 coding DNA: TGTGCCAGCAGCTTAACGGCACAGGGAATCGGGGAGCTGTTTTTT. The whole variable domain, remainder taken from reference TRBV7-2 and TRBJ2-2, is GAGVSQSPSNKVTEKGKDVELRCDPISGHTALYWYRQSLGQGLEFLIYFQGNSAPDKSGLPSDRFSAERTGGSVSTLTIQRTQQEDSAVYLCASSLTAQGIGELFFGEGSRLTVL.

In its sample, this clone was seen a few times. V and J are TRBV6-1 and TRBJ2-1; 12 bases are shared with TRBD2. The CDR3 consists of 13 residues. The germline V gene has CDR1 MNHNS and CDR2 SASEGT. V lost 7 bases, J lost 12 bases, and 7 bases stayed unmatched. DNA of the CDR3: TGTGCCAGCACCCTAGCGGGAGGGCCGGGGCAGTTCTTC. Amino acid sequence: CASTLAGGPGQFF.

The chain couples TRBV19 to TRBJ2-5; D is ambiguous. Germline CDR1 reads LNHDA; CDR2 reads SQIVND (reference sequence). Trimming stripped 3 bases from V and 4 bases from J, with 6 bases between. The CDR3 contains 12 residues. The DNA of the CDR3 is TGTGCCAGTAGTATGTCGAGAGAGACCCAGTACTTC. It is translated as CASSMSRETQYF.

The table lists this clone with a few counts. The chain combines TRBV10-2 with TRBJ2-7; 14 bases line up with TRBD2. V lost 2 bases and J lost 4; bases outside the gene matches: 13. The CDR3 sequence is 19 residues long. CDR1 WSHSY and CDR2 SAAADI come from the germline V gene. This CDR3 reads CASSERLGGLAGGGYEQYF. For the CDR3, the DNA is TGCGCCAGCAGTGAGCGGCTGGGTGGACTAGCGGGGGGTGGATACGAGCAGTACTTC.

J is TRBJ2-1 and V is TRBV29-1; D is ambiguous. Germline V lookup: CDR1 SQVTM, CDR2 ANQGSEA. The CDR3 loop spans 14 amino acids. Trimming shortened V by 7 bases and J by 7 bases, and 20 bases separated the two germline ends. CDR3 nucleotides: TGCAGCGCTTCAAGTCCGGGCCAACAAAATGAGCAGTTCTTC. It encodes CSASSPGQQNEQFF.

This clone has only a few counts. The chain employs TRBV28 and TRBJ2-2, with TRBD1 as a possible D gene (6 bases). V lost 5 bases, J lost 1 base, and 11 bases lay in between. Germline CDR1 is MDHEN and CDR2 is SYDVKM. The CDR3 totals 15 residues. This CDR3 is CASSAGTRNTGELFF. The CDR3 nucleotides are TGTGCCAGCAGTGCCGGGACACGGAACACCGGGGAGCTGTTTTTT.